This paragraph covers one T cell receptor (beta chain) sequence. The antigen it recognizes is unknown. At one end the junction does not follow the germline gene, possibly because of a read error. The sequenced fragment ends 3 residues before the CDR3 boundary, so the rest is inferred from the germline J gene. Other DNA sequences from this sample encode an identical CDR3 as well. These data come from a study of T cells in women clearing cervical HPV infection (dated by TCRdb to the late 2010s). Describing the broader study: The cases were 25 to 30 women with histologically confirmed HPV16-related CIN3 or worse, and 2 of those women had invasive cancers. The exploratory proof-of-principle case-control study was nested within the Guanacaste HPV Natural History Study in Costa Rica and compared TCR repertoires across cervical HPV16 outcomes. The parent cohort enrolled 10,000 or so women aged 18 or older in Guanacaste, Costa Rica, during about 1992 to 1994 and followed them for more than 6 years. The controls were around 25 women whose single incident HPV16 infection cleared within 12 months with no development of precancer or cancer. Five blinded duplicates per group were added as quality controls, giving around 60 samples: some 50 participants and about ten replicates. Cases had a median age of 34 years and controls had a median age of around 41, with no significant differences in baseline characteristics. Cases were matched to controls by age within five years and by the year the sample was collected. Case blood was taken at the visit when the lesion was first identified, whereas control blood was taken when infection was no longer detected. HLA typing was available for only a few women, so HLA type could not be excluded as a confounder. Among cases, blood sampling occurred a median of about 150 days after lesion detection, with an interquartile range of about 80 to 210 days. The investigation overall reported the following: The cross-sectional design could not show whether the associations came before the infection or were a result of it, and neither effector/memory subsets nor HPV-specific T cells were isolated. Because T-cell numbers per sample were unknown, differences in richness could reflect varying T-cell content rather than repertoire biology. TRBV6-7 relative abundance was lower in cases than in controls (approximately 0.11% versus 0.16%; Bonferroni P = 0.0008). CIN3+ cases had significantly higher TCR repertoire richness than controls across sequencing depths, but evenness did not differ between the groups. Cases were distinguished from controls with an estimated AUC of about 0.78 by random forest classifiers combining richness and V gene abundances.

Every participant had a single incident cervical HPV16 infection, and women with prevalent HPV16 infections were excluded. Cervical HPV DNA was detected with MY09/MY11 PCR, and genotyping was done with dot-blot hybridization. Roughly 16 mL of heparinized blood were centrifuged, and the buffy coat was split into aliquots, frozen at -30 degrees C, and then kept at -80 degrees C. QIAGEN kits were used to extract genomic DNA from buffy coat specimens. The germline V gene (reference sequence) sets CDR1 to LNHDA and CDR2 to SQIVND. The CDR3 sequence holds 14 residues, the cysteine and phenylalanine included. The DNA has 33 bases, all within the CDR3, and is read from base 1. TCR beta CDR3 regions were amplified by multiplex PCR using the immunoSEQ assay from an average of about 1.2 ug genomic DNA per sample. To correct primer bias, the assay used a complete synthetic TCR repertoire to set an amplification baseline. Amplicons were sequenced on the Illumina platform. On the study's bioinformatics: Sequences were error-corrected by clustering with frequency ratios and a modified nearest-neighbor algorithm, then analyzed in the immunoSEQ Analyzer with IMGT gene definitions. At each rarefaction depth, TCR richness and evenness were averaged across 20 rarefaction repeats, and samples with fewer sequences than that depth were excluded. V, D and J gene relative abundances were compared between groups with Wilcoxon rank sum tests, applying FDR correction. An intraclass correlation of about 96% for TCR richness and an average of about 77% across 66 gene segments were obtained from the blinded duplicates. TCRdb took over this immuneACCESS table, retaining in-frame rearrangements with V and J assigned. Such tables are incomplete; in checked studies, under half of the missing clones stem from an unresolved V gene, and the remainder is unexplained. Clone size and the V and J calls come from that table; the DNA yielded D and trimming. This sample's listing comprises about 26,000 clones. The ten largest clones capture 11% of the sample.

This clonotype was obtained from a woman aged 18 to 75 with a cervical HPV16 infection that either progressed to CIN3+ or cleared (not recorded which). The sequenced sample was blood buffy coat. Recombination linked TRBV19 to TRBJ1-3; the D gene is perhaps TRBD1, on 5 matching bases. CDR3 sequence: CASTQAPSGNTIYF. The CDR3 bases that were read are TGTGCCAGCACACAGGCTCCCTCTGGAAACACA.